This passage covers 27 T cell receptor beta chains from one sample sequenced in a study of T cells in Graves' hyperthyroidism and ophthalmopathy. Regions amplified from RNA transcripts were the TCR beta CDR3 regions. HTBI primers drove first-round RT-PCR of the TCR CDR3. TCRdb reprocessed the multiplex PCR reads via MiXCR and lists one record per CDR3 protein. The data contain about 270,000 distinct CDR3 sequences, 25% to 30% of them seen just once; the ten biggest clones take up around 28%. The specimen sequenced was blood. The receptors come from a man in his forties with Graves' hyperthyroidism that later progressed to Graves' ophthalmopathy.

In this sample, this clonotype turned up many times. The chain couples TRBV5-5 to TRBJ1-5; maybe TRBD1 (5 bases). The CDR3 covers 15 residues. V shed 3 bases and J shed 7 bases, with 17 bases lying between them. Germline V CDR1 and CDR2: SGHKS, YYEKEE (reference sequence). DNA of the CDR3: TGTGCCAGCAGCTCCCAGGGAATGTACCTACAGCCCCAGCATTTT. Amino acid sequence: CASSSQGMYLQPQHF.

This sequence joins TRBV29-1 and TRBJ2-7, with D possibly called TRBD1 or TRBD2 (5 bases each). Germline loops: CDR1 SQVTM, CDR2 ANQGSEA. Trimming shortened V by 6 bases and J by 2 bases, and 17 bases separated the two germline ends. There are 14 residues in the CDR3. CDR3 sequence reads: CSVGVGTFPYEQYF. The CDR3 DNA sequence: TGCAGCGTGGGGGTAGGAACGTTCCCCTACGAGCAGTACTTC.

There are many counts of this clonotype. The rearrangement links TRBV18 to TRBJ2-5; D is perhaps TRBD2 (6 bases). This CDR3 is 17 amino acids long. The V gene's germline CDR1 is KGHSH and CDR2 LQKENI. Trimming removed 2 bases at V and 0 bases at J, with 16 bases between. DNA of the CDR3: TGTGCCAGCTCACCAAGTCCGCCTAGCGCGTACCAAGAGACCCAGTACTTC. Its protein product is CASSPSPPSAYQETQYF.

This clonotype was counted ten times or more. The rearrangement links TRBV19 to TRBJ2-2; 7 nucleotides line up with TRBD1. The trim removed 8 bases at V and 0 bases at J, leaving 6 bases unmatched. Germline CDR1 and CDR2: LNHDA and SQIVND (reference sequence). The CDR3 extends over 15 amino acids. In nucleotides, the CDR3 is TGTGCCAGTCACAGGACAGGAACGAACACCGGGGAGCTGTTTTTT. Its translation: CASHRTGTNTGELFF.

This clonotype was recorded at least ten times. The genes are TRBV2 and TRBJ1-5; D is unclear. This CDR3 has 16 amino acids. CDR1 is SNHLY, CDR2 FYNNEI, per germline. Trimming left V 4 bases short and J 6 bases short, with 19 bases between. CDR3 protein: CASSARLGRSGQPQHF. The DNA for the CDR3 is TGTGCCAGCAGTGCGCGCCTTGGCCGCTCTGGTCAGCCCCAGCATTTT.

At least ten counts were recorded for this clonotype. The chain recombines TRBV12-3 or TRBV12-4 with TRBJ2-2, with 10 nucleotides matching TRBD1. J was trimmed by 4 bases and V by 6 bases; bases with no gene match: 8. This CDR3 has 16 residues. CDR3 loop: CASRPDRDRGTGELFF. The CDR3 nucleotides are TGTGCCAGCAGGCCAGACCGGGACAGGGGCACCGGGGAGCTGTTTTTT.

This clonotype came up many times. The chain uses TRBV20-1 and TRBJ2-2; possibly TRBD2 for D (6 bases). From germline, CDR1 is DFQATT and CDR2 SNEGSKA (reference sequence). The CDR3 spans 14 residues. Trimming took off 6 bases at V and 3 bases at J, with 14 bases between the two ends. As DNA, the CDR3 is TGCAGTGCGCCTCGGGAGTCTGACACCGGGGAGCTGTTTTTT. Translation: CSAPRESDTGELFF.

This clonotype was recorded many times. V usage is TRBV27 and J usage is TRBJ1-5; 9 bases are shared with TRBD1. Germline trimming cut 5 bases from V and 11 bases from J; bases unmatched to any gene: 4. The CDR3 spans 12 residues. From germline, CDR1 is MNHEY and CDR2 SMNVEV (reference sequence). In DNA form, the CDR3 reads TGTGCCAGCAGTCCCGGGACAGGGACCCAGCATTTT. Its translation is CASSPGTGTQHF.

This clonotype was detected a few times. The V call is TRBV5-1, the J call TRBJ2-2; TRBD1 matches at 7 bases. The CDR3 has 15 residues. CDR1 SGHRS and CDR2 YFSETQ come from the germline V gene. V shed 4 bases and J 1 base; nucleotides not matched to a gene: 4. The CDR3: CASSPRTGNTGELFF. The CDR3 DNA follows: TGCGCCAGCAGCCCAAGGACAGGGAACACCGGGGAGCTGTTTTTT.

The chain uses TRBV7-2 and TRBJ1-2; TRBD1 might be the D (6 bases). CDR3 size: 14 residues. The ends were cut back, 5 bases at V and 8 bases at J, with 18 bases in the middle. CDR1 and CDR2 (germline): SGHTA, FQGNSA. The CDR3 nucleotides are TGTGCCAGCAGCGAAGGGACACTCCGCCCGGGCTACACCTTC. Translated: CASSEGTLRPGYTF.

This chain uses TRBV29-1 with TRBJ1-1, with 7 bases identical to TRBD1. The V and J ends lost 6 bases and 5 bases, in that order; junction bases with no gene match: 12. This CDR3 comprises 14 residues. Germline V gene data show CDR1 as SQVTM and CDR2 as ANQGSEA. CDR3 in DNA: TGCAGCGTCCTAACGACGACAGGGAGGACTGAAGCTTTCTTT. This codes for CSVLTTTGRTEAFF.

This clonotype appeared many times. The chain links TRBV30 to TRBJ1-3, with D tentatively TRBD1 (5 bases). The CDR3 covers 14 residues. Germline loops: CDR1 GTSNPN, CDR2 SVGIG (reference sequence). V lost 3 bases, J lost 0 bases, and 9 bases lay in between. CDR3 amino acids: CAWRTDSSGNTIYF. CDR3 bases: TGTGCCTGGAGAACTGACAGCTCTGGAAACACCATATATTTT. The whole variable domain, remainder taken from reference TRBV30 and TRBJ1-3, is SQTIHQWPATLVQPVGSPLSLECTVEGTSNPNLYWYRQAAGRGLQLLFYSVGIGQISSEVPQNLSASRPQDRQFILSSKKLLLSDSGFYLCAWRTDSSGNTIYFGEGSWLTVV.

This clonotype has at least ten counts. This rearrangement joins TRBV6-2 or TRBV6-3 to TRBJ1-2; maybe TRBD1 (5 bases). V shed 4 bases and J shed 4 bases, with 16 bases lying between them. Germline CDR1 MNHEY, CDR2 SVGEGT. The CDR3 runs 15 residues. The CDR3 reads CASSSTAWGFYGYTF. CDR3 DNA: TGTGCCAGCAGTTCGACCGCCTGGGGGTTCTATGGCTACACCTTC.

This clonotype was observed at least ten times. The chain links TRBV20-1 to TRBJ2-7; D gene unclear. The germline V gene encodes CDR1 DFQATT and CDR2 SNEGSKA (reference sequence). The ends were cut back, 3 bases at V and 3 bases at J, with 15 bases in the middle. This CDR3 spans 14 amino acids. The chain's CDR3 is CSARAKGDVYEQYF. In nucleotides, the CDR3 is TGCAGTGCTAGGGCGAAGGGTGATGTCTACGAGCAGTACTTC.

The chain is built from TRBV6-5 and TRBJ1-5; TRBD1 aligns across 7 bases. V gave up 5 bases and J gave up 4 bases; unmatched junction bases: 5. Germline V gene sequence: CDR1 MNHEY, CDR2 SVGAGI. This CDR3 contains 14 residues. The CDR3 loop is CASSTDRANQPQHF. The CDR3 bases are TGTGCCAGCAGTACCGACAGGGCAAATCAGCCCCAGCATTTT.

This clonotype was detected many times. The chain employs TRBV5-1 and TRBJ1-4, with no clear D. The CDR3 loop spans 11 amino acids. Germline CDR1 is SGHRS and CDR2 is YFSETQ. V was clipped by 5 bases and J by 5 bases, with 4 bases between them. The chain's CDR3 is CASRGNEKLFF. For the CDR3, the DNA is TGCGCCAGCAGAGGAAATGAAAAACTGTTTTTT.

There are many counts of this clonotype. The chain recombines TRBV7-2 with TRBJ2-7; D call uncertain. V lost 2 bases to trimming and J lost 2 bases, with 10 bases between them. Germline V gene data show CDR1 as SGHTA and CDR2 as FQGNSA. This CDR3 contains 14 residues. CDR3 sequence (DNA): TGTGCCAGCAGCTTAAACAGAGGTACCTACGAGCAGTACTTC. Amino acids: CASSLNRGTYEQYF. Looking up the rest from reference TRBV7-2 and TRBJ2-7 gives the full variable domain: GAGVSQSPSNKVTEKGKDVELRCDPISGHTALYWYRQSLGQGLEFLIYFQGNSAPDKSGLPSDRFSAERTGGSVSTLTIQRTQQEDSAVYLCASSLNRGTYEQYFGPGTRLTVT.

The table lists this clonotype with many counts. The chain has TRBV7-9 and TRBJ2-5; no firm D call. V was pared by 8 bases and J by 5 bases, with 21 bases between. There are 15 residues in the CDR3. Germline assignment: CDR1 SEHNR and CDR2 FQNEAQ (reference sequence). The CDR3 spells CASSSAVVRLETQYF. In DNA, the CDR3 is TGTGCCAGCTCCTCGGCGGTCGTGAGACTGGAGACCCAGTACTTC. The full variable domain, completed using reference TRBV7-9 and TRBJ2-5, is DTGVSQNPRHKITKRGQNVTFRCDPISEHNRLYWYRQTLGQGPEFLTYFQNEAQLEKSRLLSDRFSAERPKGSFSTLEIQRTEQGDSAMYLCASSSAVVRLETQYFGPGTRLLVL.

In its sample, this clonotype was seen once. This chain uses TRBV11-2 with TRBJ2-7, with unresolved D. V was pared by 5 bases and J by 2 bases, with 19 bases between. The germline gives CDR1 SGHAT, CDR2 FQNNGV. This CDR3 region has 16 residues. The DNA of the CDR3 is TGTGCCAGCAGCCCACGGGCCACAGAAGTAGCCTACGAGCAGTACTTC. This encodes CASSPRATEVAYEQYF.

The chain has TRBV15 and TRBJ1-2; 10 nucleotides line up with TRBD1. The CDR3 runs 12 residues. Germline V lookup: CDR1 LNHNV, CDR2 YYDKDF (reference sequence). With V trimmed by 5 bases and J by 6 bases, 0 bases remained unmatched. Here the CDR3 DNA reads TGTGCCACCAGCGGGACAGGGGATGGCTACACCTTC. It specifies CATSGTGDGYTF. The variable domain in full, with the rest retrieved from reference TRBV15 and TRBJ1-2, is DAMVIQNPRYQVTQFGKPVTLSCSQTLNHNVMYWYQQKSSQAPKLLFHYYDKDFNNEADTPDNFQSRRPNTSFCFLDIRSPGLGDTAMYLCATSGTGDGYTFGSGTRLTVV.

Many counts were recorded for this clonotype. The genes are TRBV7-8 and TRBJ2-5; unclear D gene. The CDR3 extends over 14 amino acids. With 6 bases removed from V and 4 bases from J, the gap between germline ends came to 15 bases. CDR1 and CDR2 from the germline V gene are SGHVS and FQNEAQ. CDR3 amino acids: CASRYLSSGETQYF. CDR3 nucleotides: TGTGCCAGCAGATACCTTTCGTCGGGAGAGACCCAGTACTTC.

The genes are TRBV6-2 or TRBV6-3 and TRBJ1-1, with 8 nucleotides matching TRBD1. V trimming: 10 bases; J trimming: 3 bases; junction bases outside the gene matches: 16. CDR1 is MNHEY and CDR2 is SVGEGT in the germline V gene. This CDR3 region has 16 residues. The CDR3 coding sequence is TGTGCCACCCCTGCGGCGGGCAGGGGGCGGGACACTGAAGCTTTCTTT. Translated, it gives CATPAAGRGRDTEAFF.

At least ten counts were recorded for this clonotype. The DNA for the CDR3 is TGTGCCAGCAGTGAACATGGCGGGAGTTACCAAGAGACCCAGTACTTC. Translation: CASSEHGGSYQETQYF. V gene TRBV6-1 combines with J gene TRBJ2-5, with 7 bases that match TRBD2. Trimming removed 2 bases from V and 0 bases from J; junction bases left unmatched: 6. The CDR3 sequence is 16 residues long. The V gene's germline CDR1 is MNHNS and CDR2 SASEGT.

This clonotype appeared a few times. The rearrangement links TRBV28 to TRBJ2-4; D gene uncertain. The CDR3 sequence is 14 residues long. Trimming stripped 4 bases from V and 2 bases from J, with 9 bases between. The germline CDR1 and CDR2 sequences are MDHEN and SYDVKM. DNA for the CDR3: TGTGCCAGCAGTTCGAGTGCTCCCAAAAACATTCAGTACTTC. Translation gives CASSSSAPKNIQYF.

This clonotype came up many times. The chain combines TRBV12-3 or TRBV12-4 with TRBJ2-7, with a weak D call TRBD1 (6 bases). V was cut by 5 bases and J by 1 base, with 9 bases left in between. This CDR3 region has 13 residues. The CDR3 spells CASSNRVSYEQYF. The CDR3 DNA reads TGTGCCAGCAGTAACAGGGTTTCCTACGAGCAGTACTTC.

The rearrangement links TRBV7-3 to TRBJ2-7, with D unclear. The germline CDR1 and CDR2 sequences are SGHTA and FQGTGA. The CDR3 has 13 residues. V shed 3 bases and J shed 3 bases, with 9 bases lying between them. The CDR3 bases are TGTGCCAGCAGCTTGAACCCATTCTACGAGCAGTACTTC. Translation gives CASSLNPFYEQYF.

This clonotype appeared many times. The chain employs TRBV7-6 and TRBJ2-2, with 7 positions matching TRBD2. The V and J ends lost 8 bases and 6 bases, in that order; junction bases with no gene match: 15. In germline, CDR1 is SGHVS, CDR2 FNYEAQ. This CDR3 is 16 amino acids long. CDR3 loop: CASDKYGGSRPGELFF. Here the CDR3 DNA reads TGTGCCAGCGACAAATACGGGGGGAGTCGGCCCGGGGAGCTGTTTTTT. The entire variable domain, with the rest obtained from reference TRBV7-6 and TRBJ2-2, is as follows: GAGVSQSPRYKVTKRGQDVALRCDPISGHVSLYWYRQALGQGPEFLTYFNYEAQQDKSGLPNDRFSAERPEGSISTLTIQRTEQRDSAMYRCASDKYGGSRPGELFFGEGSRLTVL.